Below are 24 T cell receptor beta chains sequenced from a single sample in a study of T cell repertoires in ileal Crohn's disease. The repertoire was sequenced with immunoSEQ multiplex PCR; TCRdb's copy has only in-frame clones and lacks some. The sample gives more than 7,000 clones, roughly 80% of which show up once; roughly 7% is in the top ten. Described time point: neoterminal ileum biopsy at postoperative endoscopy, about 6 months after surgery. The sequenced sample consisted of ileal tissue. These receptors originate from an adult with Crohn's disease.

The chain combines TRBV18 with TRBJ1-6; 7 nucleotides agree with TRBD1. The CDR3 runs to 15 residues. With V trimmed by 3 bases and J by 8 bases, 7 bases remained unmatched. CDR1 is KGHSH, CDR2 LQKENI, per germline. The CDR3 protein is CASSPGDSSYSPLHF. CDR3 nucleotides: TGTGCCAGCTCACCGGGGGACAGTTCCTATTCACCCCTCCACTTT.

This chain uses TRBV6-5 with TRBJ1-1, with a tentative D call TRBD1 (5 bases). The CDR3 totals 13 residues. Germline lookup yields CDR1 MNHEY and CDR2 SVGAGI. V was clipped by 6 bases and J by 2 bases, with 10 bases between them. The DNA of the CDR3 is TGTGCCAGCAGGCAAGGACAAAACACTGAAGCTTTCTTT. Protein: CASRQGQNTEAFF.

The chain combines TRBV4-2 with TRBJ2-2, with unresolved D. Germline V gene lookup returns CDR1 LGHNA and CDR2 YNFKEQ. The length of the CDR3 is 14 residues. V was shortened by 1 base and J by 1 base, with 4 bases between the two germline ends. CDR3 nucleotide sequence: TGTGCCAGCAGCCAAGGTCGGAACACCGGGGAGCTGTTTTTT. As protein: CASSQGRNTGELFF.

DNA of the CDR3: TGTGCCAGCAGCTTAGCTGAGGATTCACCCCTCCACTTT. Protein product: CASSLAEDSPLHF. V is TRBV7-8 and J is TRBJ1-6; D not certain. CDR3 length equals 13 residues. Deletions cut 0 bases from V and 8 bases from J, with 5 bases between. The germline V gene encodes CDR1 SGHVS and CDR2 FQNEAQ.

The genes are TRBV4-2 and TRBJ2-1, with D tentatively TRBD2 (5 bases). The CDR3 is 14 amino acids. Trimming shortened V by 1 base and J by 8 bases, and 12 bases separated the two germline ends. Per the germline V gene, CDR1 is LGHNA and CDR2 is YNFKEQ. The CDR3 DNA follows: TGTGCCAGCAGCCAAGCTGGAGGCCGTCATGAGCAGTTCTTC. Translated, it gives CASSQAGGRHEQFF.

This sequence joins TRBV5-1 and TRBJ2-2; the match to TRBD1 covers 11 bases. The CDR3 spans 16 residues. Trimming at V came to 4 bases and at J to 6 bases, leaving 8 bases not matched to a gene. The V gene's germline CDR1 is SGHRS and CDR2 YFSETQ. The CDR3 region is CASSPGQGARAGELFF. The CDR3 region has the DNA TGCGCCAGCAGCCCCGGACAGGGGGCGCGGGCCGGGGAGCTGTTTTTT.

The gene calls are TRBV4-3 and TRBJ2-5; D may be TRBD2 (6 bases). The CDR3 has 16 residues. V was trimmed by 1 base and J by 5 bases, leaving 17 bases between them. The germline gives CDR1 LGHNA, CDR2 YSLEER. In nucleotides, the CDR3 is TGCGCCAGCAGCCAAGGATCTAGGCCAGGGAGGGAGACCCAGTACTTC. It specifies CASSQGSRPGRETQYF.

As regards this clone: At one of its ends the junction is not consistent with the germline gene, which may arise from a read error. Other DNA sequences in the same sample also yield this CDR3. The gene calls are TRBV2 and TRBJ2-7, with D tentatively TRBD1 (6 bases). The CDR3 has 13 residues. Germline V gene sequence: CDR1 SNHLY, CDR2 FYNNEI. The CDR3 DNA follows: TGCGCCAGCCTGGGGCAGGGGTCAGGCGAGCAGTACTTC. The encoded protein is CASLGQGSGEQYF.

Concerning this clone: At the DNA level, this CDR3 is encoded by other sequences in the same sample as well. The V call is TRBV5-1, the J call TRBJ1-6; D gene ambiguous. Trimming left V 5 bases short and J 5 bases short, with 11 bases between. The CDR3 runs to 14 residues. The germline V gene encodes CDR1 SGHRS and CDR2 YFSETQ. The CDR3 DNA reads as TGCGCCAGCAGATCCTTTATAGATAATTCACCCCTCCACTTT. The encoded protein is CASRSFIDNSPLHF. Together with reference TRBV5-1 and TRBJ1-6, the CDR3 gives the full variable domain: KAGVTQTPRYLIKTRGQQVTLSCSPISGHRSVSWYQQTPGQGLQFLFEYFSETQRNKGNFPGRFSGRQFSNSRSEMNVSTLELGDSALYLCASRSFIDNSPLHFGNGTRLTVT.

The chain is built from TRBV10-3 and TRBJ1-6, with 9 bases identical to TRBD1. The CDR3 sequence is 14 residues long. J gave up 11 bases and V 4 bases, and 6 bases lay outside the gene matches. Germline CDR1 ENHRY, CDR2 SYGVKD. The CDR3 DNA reads TGTGCCATCAGTGGACAGGGGGTTAGGGCACCCCTCCACTTT. It encodes CAISGQGVRAPLHF.

In its sample, this clone was seen once. The chain combines TRBV12-5 with TRBJ2-5; D is possibly TRBD2 (6 bases). Germline CDR1 and CDR2: LGHNT and FRNRAP. The CDR3 loop spans 13 amino acids. Trimming cost V 3 bases and J 5 bases, with 10 bases left between them. In DNA form, the CDR3 reads TGTGCTAGTGGTTTTGGGGGGTGGGAGACCCAGTACTTC. Protein sequence: CASGFGGWETQYF.

The genes are TRBV28 and TRBJ2-7, with 15 bases that match TRBD2. The closer fit of TRBJ2-1 to the DNA end suggests the J call may be wrong. Germline CDR1 MDHEN, CDR2 SYDVKM. This CDR3 is 16 amino acids long. This CDR3 reads CASRTAGTSGGNEQFF. The CDR3, as DNA: TGTGCCAGCAGAACCGCCGGGACTAGCGGGGGGAATGAGCAGTTCTTC.

With regard to this clone: Relative to the germline gene, one junction end is altered; a read error may explain this. The same CDR3 also results from other DNA sequences found in this sample. The rearrangement links TRBV6-1 to TRBJ2-1; D may be TRBD1 (6 bases). Germline V gene lookup returns CDR1 MNHNS and CDR2 SASEGT. This CDR3 contains 16 residues. The DNA of the CDR3 is TGTGCCAGCAGTGTACTAGACAGGAGCTCCTACAACGAGCAGTTCTTC. This gives the protein CASSVLDRSSYNEQFF.

This clone was detected once. This chain uses TRBV18 with TRBJ1-1; D uncertain. V lost 0 bases and J lost 7, with 12 bases in between. This CDR3 contains 14 residues. Germline CDR1 and CDR2: KGHSH and LQKENI. The CDR3 bases are TGTGCCAGCTCACCACCGGACTTTAGCAGTGAAGCTTTCTTT. Protein: CASSPPDFSSEAFF.

The rearrangement uses TRBV27 and TRBJ1-5; 7 nucleotides line up with TRBD1. J gave up 4 bases and V 3 bases, and 0 bases lay outside the gene matches. The germline CDR1 and CDR2 sequences are MNHEY and SMNVEV (reference sequence). The CDR3 runs 13 residues. For the CDR3, the DNA is TGTGCCAGCAGTTTGGACAGGAATCAGCCCCAGCATTTT. Residues: CASSLDRNQPQHF.

The chain has TRBV5-1 and TRBJ2-3; 9 bases are a match to TRBD2. This CDR3 is 19 amino acids long. CDR1 and CDR2 (germline): SGHRS, YFSETQ. J was trimmed by 7 bases and V by 0 bases; bases with no gene match: 18. The CDR3 region has the DNA TGCGCCAGCAGCTTGGATGGTAGCGGGGGCCTCAGACCCTTTAATACGCAGTATTTT. Translating gives CASSLDGSGGLRPFNTQYF. The complete variable domain, with remaining parts taken from reference TRBV5-1 and TRBJ2-3, reads KAGVTQTPRYLIKTRGQQVTLSCSPISGHRSVSWYQQTPGQGLQFLFEYFSETQRNKGNFPGRFSGRQFSNSRSEMNVSTLELGDSALYLCASSLDGSGGLRPFNTQYFGPGTRLTVL.

The J gene is TRBJ1-1, the V gene TRBV6-5; 8 nucleotides align to TRBD1. V was clipped by 5 bases and J by 4 bases; unmatched bases: 9. In germline, CDR1 is MNHEY, CDR2 SVGAGI. The CDR3 runs to 15 residues. CDR3 amino acids: CASSPSPTGGTEAFF. In DNA form, the CDR3 reads TGTGCCAGCAGTCCAAGCCCTACAGGGGGCACTGAAGCTTTCTTT.

J is TRBJ1-1 and V is TRBV10-1; unclear D gene. Germline CDR1 is WNHNN and CDR2 is SYGVQD (reference sequence). The CDR3 has 16 residues. V was cut by 0 bases and J by 4 bases, with 15 bases left in between. The CDR3 coding sequence is TGCGCCAGCAGTGAGTCGACGGGTCAAAGGCGCACTGAAGCTTTCTTT. Encoded protein: CASSESTGQRRTEAFF.

This rearrangement joins TRBV5-6 to TRBJ1-4; D remains unclear. Trimming shortened V by 4 bases and J by 3 bases, and 13 bases separated the two germline ends. This CDR3 contains 15 residues. Looked up from germline, CDR1 is SGHDT and CDR2 is YYEEEE. This chain's CDR3 is CASSQRRSANEKLFF. Written as DNA, the CDR3 is TGTGCCAGCAGCCAACGCAGGTCGGCTAATGAAAAACTGTTTTTT.

This clone was seen once. The chain is built from TRBV5-1 and TRBJ1-1, with D maybe TRBD1 (5 bases). The V end was cut by 4 bases, the J end by 3 bases, with 13 bases between. CDR3 size: 14 residues. Germline assignment: CDR1 SGHRS and CDR2 YFSETQ. The CDR3 here is CASSQGAGDTEAFF. CDR3 in DNA: TGCGCCAGCAGCCAGGGAGCGGGGGACACTGAAGCTTTCTTT.

The chain is built from TRBV5-5 and TRBJ1-1; perhaps TRBD1 as D (5 bases). Germline CDR1 is SGHKS and CDR2 is YYEKEE (reference sequence). Trimming left V 1 base short and J 0 bases short, with 7 bases between. The CDR3 runs to 14 residues. CDR3 region: CASSLQGMNTEAFF. The CDR3 DNA is TGTGCCAGCAGCTTGCAGGGTATGAACACTGAAGCTTTCTTT.

The chain couples TRBV19 to TRBJ2-7, with 10 nucleotides matching TRBD2. The CDR3 sequence is 17 residues long. Per the germline V gene, CDR1 is LNHDA and CDR2 is SQIVND (reference sequence). Trimming removed 4 bases from V and 1 base from J; junction bases left unmatched: 10. The CDR3 loop is CASSNPPASGGSYEQYF. The CDR3 DNA follows: TGTGCCAGTAGTAACCCCCCGGCTAGCGGGGGATCCTACGAGCAGTACTTC.

V gene TRBV9 combines with J gene TRBJ2-6; 8 bases are shared with TRBD1. The J segment lost 3 bases and the V segment lost 4 bases, leaving 6 bases of the junction unmatched. This CDR3 region has 16 residues. CDR1 is SGDLS, CDR2 YYNGEE, per germline. In DNA form, the CDR3 reads TGTGCCAGCAGCTACGGGGACAGGAATGGGGCCAACGTCCTGACTTTC. Translation gives CASSYGDRNGANVLTF. Full variable domain (remainder filled in from reference TRBV9 and TRBJ2-6): DSGVTQTPKHLITATGQRVTLRCSPRSGDLSVYWYQQSLDQGLQFLIQYYNGEERAKGNILERFSAQQFPDLHSELNLSSLELGDSALYFCASSYGDRNGANVLTFGAGSRLTVL.

This sequence joins TRBV2 and TRBJ1-5, with D possibly matching TRBD1 (6 bases). CDR3 size: 13 residues. CDR1 is SNHLY and CDR2 is FYNNEI in the germline V gene. Between the trimmed V and J ends, which lost 4 bases and 5 bases, there was a span of 9 bases. CDR3 residues: CASSGQGYQPQHF. CDR3 bases: TGTGCCAGCAGTGGGCAGGGGTATCAGCCCCAGCATTTT. The variable domain in full, with the rest retrieved from reference TRBV2 and TRBJ1-5, is EPEVTQTPSHQVTQMGQEVILRCVPISNHLYFYWYRQILGQKVEFLVSFYNNEISEKSEIFDDQFSVERPDGSNFTLKIRSTKLEDSAMYFCASSGQGYQPQHFGDGTRLSIL.